The clone carrying this TCR beta chain has more than one count but fewer than ten. Its target is unknown. These data originate in a study of regulatory T cells in long-lasting Graves disease. Germline CDR1 SEHNR, CDR2 FQNEAQ (reference sequence). Trimming cost V 1 base and J 4 bases, with 11 bases left between them. There are 14 residues in the CDR3. TCR beta libraries were built with iRepertoire HTBI primers and Arm-PCR of CDR3 regions. TCRdb analysed the multiplex PCR reads with MiXCR anew, one entry per CDR3 protein. The table includes fewer than 350,000 distinct CDR3 sequences, about a sixth detected once. The time point here: newly diagnosed GD, antithyroid drugs for less than 3 months. With RNA extracted from PBMCs as input, the TCR library was made. Study results and limitations: The persistent group shared fewer than 3,500 public clonotypes, more than the 950 to 1,000 shared by new patients. Persistent disease samples used TRBV28, TRBJ1-2 and TRBJ2-5 preferentially.

Sequences were derived from peripheral blood mononuclear cells (PBMCs), sampled at new diagnosis, from a patient treated with antithyroid drugs. The rearrangement joins TRBV7-9 to TRBJ2-7; maybe TRBD2 (7 bases). The origin of this receptor is a female donor with Graves disease. This CDR3 is CASSLEGGPYEQYF. CDR3 in DNA: TGTGCCAGCAGCTTAGAGGGGGGGCCGTACGAGCAGTACTTC. Full variable domain (missing parts from reference TRBV7-9 and TRBJ2-7): DTGVSQNPRHKITKRGQNVTFRCDPISEHNRLYWYRQTLGQGPEFLTYFQNEAQLEKSRLLSDRFSAERPKGSFSTLEIQRTEQGDSAMYLCASSLEGGPYEQYFGPGTRLTVT.